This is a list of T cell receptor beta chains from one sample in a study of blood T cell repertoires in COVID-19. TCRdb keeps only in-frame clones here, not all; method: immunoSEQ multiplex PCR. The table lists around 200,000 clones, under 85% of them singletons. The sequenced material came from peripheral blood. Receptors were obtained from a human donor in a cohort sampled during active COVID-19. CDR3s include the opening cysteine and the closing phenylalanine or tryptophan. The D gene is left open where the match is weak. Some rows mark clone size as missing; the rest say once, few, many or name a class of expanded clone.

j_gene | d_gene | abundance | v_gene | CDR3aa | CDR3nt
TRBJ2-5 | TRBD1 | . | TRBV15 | CATSRDRTGKETQYF | TGTGCCACCAGCAGAGATCGGACAGGGAAAGAGACCCAGTACTTC
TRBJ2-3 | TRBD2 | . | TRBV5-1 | CASLAGGPSDTQYF | TGCGCCAGCCTAGCGGGGGGGCCCTCAGATACGCAGTATTTT
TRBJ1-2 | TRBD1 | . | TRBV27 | CASSPGQGYGYTF | TGTGCCAGCAGTCCTGGACAGGGTTATGGCTACACCTTC
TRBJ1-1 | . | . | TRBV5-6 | CASSFGRVSEAFF | TGTGCCAGCAGCTTTGGGAGGGTCTCTGAAGCTTTCTTT
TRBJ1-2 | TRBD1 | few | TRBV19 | CASSTWDRNYGYTF | TGTGCCAGTAGTACCTGGGACAGGAACTATGGCTACACCTTC
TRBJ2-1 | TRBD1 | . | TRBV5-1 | CASTNPGGSSSYNEQFF | TGCGCCAGCACAAACCCAGGGGGTTCGAGCTCCTACAATGAGCAGTTCTTC
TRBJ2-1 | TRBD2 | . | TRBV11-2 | CASSLGDSGGYNEQFF | TGTGCCAGCAGCTTAGGGGATAGCGGGGGGTATAATGAGCAGTTCTTC
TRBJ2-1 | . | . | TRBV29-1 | CSVEWPKEGGLTHNEQFF | TGCAGCGTTGAATGGCCCAAGGAGGGGGGGCTCACCCACAATGAGCAGTTCTTC
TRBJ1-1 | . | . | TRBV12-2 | CASRLAIPQIADRHTEAFF | TGTGCAAGTCGCTTAGCGATCCCCCAAATTGCCGACAGGCACACTGAAGCTTTCTTT
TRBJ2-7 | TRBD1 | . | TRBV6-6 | CASSRPGTGTYEQYF | TGTGCCAGCAGCCGTCCCGGGACAGGAACCTACGAGCAGTACTTC
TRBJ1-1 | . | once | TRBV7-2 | CASSPQNEAFF | TGTGCCAGCAGCCCTCAGAATGAAGCTTTCTTT
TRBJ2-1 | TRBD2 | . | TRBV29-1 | CSPRGGDFDEQFF | TGCAGCCCCCGCGGGGGGGACTTCGATGAGCAGTTCTTC
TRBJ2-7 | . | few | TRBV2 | CASMGPIEQYF | TGTGCCAGCATGGGGCCTATCGAGCAGTACTTC
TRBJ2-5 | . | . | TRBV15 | CATSRGTEQESQYF | TGTGCCACCAGCCGGGGGACGGAGCAAGAGAGCCAGTACTTC
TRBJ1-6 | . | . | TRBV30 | CAWSAHREGNSPLHF | TGTGCCTGGAGTGCCCACCGGGAGGGGAATTCACCCCTCCACTTT
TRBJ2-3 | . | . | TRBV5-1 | CASSLGQGPDTQYF | TGCGCCAGCAGCTTGGGGCAGGGTCCCGATACGCAGTATTTT
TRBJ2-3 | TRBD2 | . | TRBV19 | CASKLTSGASTDTQYF | TGTGCCAGTAAACTAACTAGCGGGGCGAGCACAGATACGCAGTATTTT
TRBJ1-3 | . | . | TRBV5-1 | CASSLTGGSNSGNTIYF | TGCGCCAGCAGCCTGACCGGGGGGTCTAACTCTGGAAACACCATATATTTT
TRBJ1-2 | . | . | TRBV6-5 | CASSYSSRNIYGYTF | TGTGCCAGCAGTTACTCCTCCAGGAACATCTATGGCTACACCTTC
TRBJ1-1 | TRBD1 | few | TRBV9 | CASSALDRTEAFF | TGTGCCAGCAGCGCCTTGGACAGGACTGAAGCTTTCTTT
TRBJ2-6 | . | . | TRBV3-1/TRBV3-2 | CASSVRDTMRGANVLTF | TGTGCCAGCAGCGTCCGGGACACCATGCGGGGGGCCAACGTCCTGACTTTC
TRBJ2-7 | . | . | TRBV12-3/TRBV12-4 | CASSPGLLHEQYF | TGTGCCAGCAGTCCCGGACTGTTACACGAGCAGTACTTC
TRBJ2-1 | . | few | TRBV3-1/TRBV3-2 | CASSLTAYNEQFF | TGTGCCAGCAGCCTGACTGCGTACAATGAGCAGTTCTTC
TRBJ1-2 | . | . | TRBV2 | CASMSTGNNYGYTF | TGTGCCAGCATGTCGACAGGTAACAACTATGGCTACACCTTC
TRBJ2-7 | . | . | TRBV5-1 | CASSPVPGLSGEGEQYF | TGCGCCAGCAGCCCGGTCCCGGGACTTAGCGGCGAGGGCGAGCAGTACTTC
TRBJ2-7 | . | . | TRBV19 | CASSPQAVGLVNPEQYF | TGTGCCAGTAGTCCTCAGGCGGTGGGGCTAGTCAACCCCGAGCAGTACTTC
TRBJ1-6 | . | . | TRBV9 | CASSVGGGHNSPLHF | TGTGCCAGCAGCGTAGGTGGAGGGCACAATTCACCCCTCCACTTT
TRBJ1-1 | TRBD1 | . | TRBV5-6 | CASSIGTVTEAFF | TGTGCCAGCAGCATCGGGACAGTAACTGAAGCTTTCTTT
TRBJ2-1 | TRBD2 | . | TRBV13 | CASSSQDGRGGRNEQFF | TGTGCCAGCAGCTCTCAGGATGGGCGGGGGGGCAGAAATGAGCAGTTCTTC
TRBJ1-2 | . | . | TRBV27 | CASSVGINYGYTF | TGTGCCAGCAGTGTCGGGATTAACTATGGCTACACCTTC
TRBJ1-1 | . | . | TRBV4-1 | CASSQVDFIGPGDTEAFF | TGCGCCAGCAGCCAAGTGGACTTTATCGGTCCGGGTGACACTGAAGCTTTCTTT
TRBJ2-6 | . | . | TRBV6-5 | CASSRSGANVLTF | TGTGCCAGCAGCCGGTCGGGGGCCAACGTCCTGACTTTC
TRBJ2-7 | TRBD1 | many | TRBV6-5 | CASTGTGVTYEQYF | TGTGCCAGCACCGGGACAGGGGTAACCTACGAGCAGTACTTC
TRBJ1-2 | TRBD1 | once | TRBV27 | CASSPLSSVGGEDGYTF | TGTGCCAGCAGTCCCCTTTCGAGTGTAGGGGGCGAGGATGGCTACACCTTC
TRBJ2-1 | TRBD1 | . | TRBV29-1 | CSSDPGTTGGTGNEQFF | TGCAGCTCTGACCCGGGCACAACAGGGGGCACGGGTAATGAGCAGTTCTTC
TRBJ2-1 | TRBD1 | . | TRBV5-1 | CASSLKVGQGMNEQFF | TGCGCCAGCAGCTTGAAGGTGGGACAGGGGATGAATGAGCAGTTCTTC
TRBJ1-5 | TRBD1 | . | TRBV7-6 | CASSLGQGYSNQPQHF | TGTGCCAGCAGCTTGGGACAGGGGTATAGCAATCAGCCCCAGCATTTT
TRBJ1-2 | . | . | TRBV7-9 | CASSPGQSYGYTF | TGTGCCAGCAGCCCGGGACAAAGCTATGGCTACACCTTC
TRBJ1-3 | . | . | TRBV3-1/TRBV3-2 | CASSPTGLQTGNTIYF | TGTGCCAGCAGCCCCACGGGACTGCAGACTGGAAACACCATATATTTT
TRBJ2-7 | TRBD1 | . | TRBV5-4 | CASSLGDRGRTEQYF | TGTGCCAGCAGCTTGGGGGACAGGGGGCGCACCGAGCAGTACTTC